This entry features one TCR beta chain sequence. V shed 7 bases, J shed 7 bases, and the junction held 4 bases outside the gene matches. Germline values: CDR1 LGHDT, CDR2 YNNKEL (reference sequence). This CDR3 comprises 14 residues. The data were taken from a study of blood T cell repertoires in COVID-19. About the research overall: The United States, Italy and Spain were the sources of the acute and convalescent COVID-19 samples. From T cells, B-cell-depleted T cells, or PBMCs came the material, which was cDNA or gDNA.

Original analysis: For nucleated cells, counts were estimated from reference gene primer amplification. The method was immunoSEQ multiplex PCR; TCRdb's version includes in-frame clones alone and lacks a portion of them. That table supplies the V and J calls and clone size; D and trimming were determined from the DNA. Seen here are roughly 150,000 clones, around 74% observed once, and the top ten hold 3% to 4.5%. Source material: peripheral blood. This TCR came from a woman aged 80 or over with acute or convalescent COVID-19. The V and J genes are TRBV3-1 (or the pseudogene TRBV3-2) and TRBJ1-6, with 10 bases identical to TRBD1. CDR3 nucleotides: TGTGCCAGCAACTTGGGACAGGGGAATTCACCCCTCCACTTT. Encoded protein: CASNLGQGNSPLHF.